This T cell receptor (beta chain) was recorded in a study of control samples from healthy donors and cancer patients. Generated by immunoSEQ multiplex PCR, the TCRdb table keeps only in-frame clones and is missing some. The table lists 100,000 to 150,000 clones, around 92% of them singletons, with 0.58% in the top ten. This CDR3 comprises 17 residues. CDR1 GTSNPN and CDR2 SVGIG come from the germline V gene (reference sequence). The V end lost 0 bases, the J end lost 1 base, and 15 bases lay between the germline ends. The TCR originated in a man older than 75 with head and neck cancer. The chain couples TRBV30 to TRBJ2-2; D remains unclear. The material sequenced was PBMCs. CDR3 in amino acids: CAWSVIGLLGNTGELFF. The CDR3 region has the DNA TGTGCCTGGAGTGTAATTGGTCTCCTGGGGAACACCGGGGAGCTGTTTTTT.